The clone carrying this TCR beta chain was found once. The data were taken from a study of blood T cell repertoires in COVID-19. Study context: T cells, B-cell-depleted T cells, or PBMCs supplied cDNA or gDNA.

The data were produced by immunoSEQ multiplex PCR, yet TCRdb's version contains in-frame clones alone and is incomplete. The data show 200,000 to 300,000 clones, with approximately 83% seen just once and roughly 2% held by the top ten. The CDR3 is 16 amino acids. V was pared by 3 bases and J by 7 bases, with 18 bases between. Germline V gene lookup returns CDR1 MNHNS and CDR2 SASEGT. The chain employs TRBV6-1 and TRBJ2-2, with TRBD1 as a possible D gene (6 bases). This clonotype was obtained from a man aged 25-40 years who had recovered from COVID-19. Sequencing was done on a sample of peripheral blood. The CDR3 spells CASSELQGRNGGELFF. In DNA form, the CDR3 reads TGTGCCAGCAGTGAGTTACAGGGACGGAATGGCGGGGAGCTGTTTTTT.